This T cell receptor beta chain was recorded in a study of T-cell memory formation after mild COVID-19. Study summary: Clusters of TCRs were largely donor specific.

V lost 5 bases and J lost 2, with 15 bases in between. This CDR3 is built from 15 residues. Details on this clonotype: Antigen: not known.

Study-level results: Contracting CD4+ clones were located mainly in CM and EM, and CD8+ clones in EMRA. Detection of some responders pre-infection suggested pre-existing cross-reactive memory T cells participated.

TCRdb redid the calling of the 5' RACE reads with MiXCR, one entry per CDR3 protein. The data show around 500,000 distinct CDR3 sequences, with 15% to 20% seen just once and 12% held by the top ten. The sequence derives from an adult woman who had mild COVID-19 (a few samples of this study predate the infection). Cell type and time point are not known. The sample was PBMCs or a T cell subset sorted from them (not recorded which). The chain uses TRBV12-3 or TRBV12-4 and TRBJ1-1; a weak D match, TRBD1 (6 bases). CDR3 residues: CASSEYRAGNTEAFF. The CDR3 nucleotides read TGTGCCAGCAGTGAATACAGGGCCGGCAACACTGAAGCTTTCTTT.